The subject of this entry is one T cell receptor (beta chain). The data belong to a study of cytomegalovirus exposure and HLA in healthy donors. Germline-derived CDR1 and CDR2 are LGHNA and YSLEER. This CDR3 has 14 amino acids. V lost 4 bases and J lost 4, with 14 bases in between. Generated by immunoSEQ multiplex PCR, the TCRdb table keeps only in-frame clones and is missing some. This sample carries 65,000 to 95,000 clones, roughly 95% of them seen once, and the ten largest clones take less than 4%. The rearrangement links TRBV4-3 to TRBJ2-7; D is perhaps TRBD1 (6 bases). This clonotype originated in a man aged 18 to 29 in good health and CMV-seronegative. Sequenced: PBMCs. The CDR3 is CASSLRQGRYEQYF. The CDR3 DNA reads TGCGCCAGCAGCCTTAGGCAGGGGCGATACGAGCAGTACTTC.